This record concerns one T cell receptor beta chain sequence. This CDR3 is built from 14 residues. Germline V gene sequence: CDR1 SEHNR, CDR2 FQNEAQ (reference sequence). Trimming cost V 5 bases and J 2 bases, with 12 bases left between them. Fulfillment of recently defined diagnostic criteria for definite or probable disease was shown by the patients with Susac syndrome. In contrast to the negatively isolated CD8+ and CD4+ T cells, TEMRA cells were FACS-enriched. It was with random hexamers that about 0.45 to 1 ug RNA was reverse transcribed. Each CDR3 protein gets one entry after TCRdb re-called the immunoSEQ multiplex PCR reads with MiXCR. The profile shows around 130,000 distinct CDR3 sequences, 96% of them singletons. The source of the sample is a study of CD8 T cells in Susac syndrome.

This clonotype was sampled from a human donor with Susac syndrome. Sequenced: CD4+ T cells from PBMCs. V and J are TRBV7-9 and TRBJ1-2; D ambiguous. The CDR3 loop is CASSPSGPNYGYTF. CDR3 DNA sequence: TGTGCCAGCAGCCCTAGTGGGCCAAACTATGGCTACACCTTC.